This is a list of T cell receptor beta chains from one sample in a study of shared clonotypes between healthy human individuals. Method: immunoSEQ multiplex PCR; TCRdb's copy keeps in-frame clones and lacks some. The data show approximately 500,000 clones, over 70% seen once. Sequencing input: PBMCs. The source of these receptors is a woman aged 40 to 50 in good health. Some clones in this sample may be carry-over from other donors' samples. Each CDR3 is given with its conserved first and last residue. A D gene is named only where the DNA matches it firmly. Size is omitted from some rows. Given values are once, few, many or a class for expanded clones.

V gene	clone size	J gene	D gene	CDR3 protein	CDR3 DNA
TRBV2	-	TRBJ1-1	-	CASSKTNTEAFF	TGTGCCAGCAGTAAGACCAACACTGAAGCTTTCTTT
TRBV9	-	TRBJ2-7	-	CASSVEPNSYEQYF	TGTGCCAGCAGCGTTGAACCCAACTCCTACGAGCAGTACTTC
TRBV11-2	few	TRBJ2-5	TRBD2	CASSLVISSGAQETQYF	TGTGCCAGCAGCTTAGTCATCTCTAGCGGAGCCCAAGAGACCCAGTACTTC
TRBV27	-	TRBJ1-5	-	CASKGTEFDQPQHF	TGTGCCAGCAAAGGGACCGAGTTTGATCAGCCCCAGCATTTT
TRBV5-1	-	TRBJ1-1	-	CASSLSLLNTEAFF	TGCGCCAGCAGCCTAAGCCTATTGAACACTGAAGCTTTCTTT
TRBV6-1	-	TRBJ1-1	-	CASSVPGEAFF	TGTGCCAGCAGTGTCCCGGGCGAAGCTTTCTTT
TRBV10-2	-	TRBJ2-1	-	CASSARLGSYNEQFF	TGCGCCAGCAGTGCCCGGCTAGGCTCCTACAATGAGCAGTTCTTC
TRBV5-1	once	TRBJ2-5	-	CASRPGTPRETQYF	TGCGCCAGCAGGCCCGGGACCCCCAGGGAGACCCAGTACTTC
TRBV18	-	TRBJ1-1	-	CASSPLGVEAFF	TGTGCCAGCTCACCACTGGGGGTTGAAGCTTTCTTT
TRBV18	once	TRBJ1-5	-	CASSPTQGSNQPQHF	TGTGCCAGCTCACCAACCCAGGGAAGCAATCAGCCCCAGCATTTT
TRBV12-5	-	TRBJ2-1	TRBD2	CASGLWEGNDNEQFF	TGTGCTAGTGGTTTGTGGGAGGGTAATGACAATGAGCAGTTCTTC
TRBV28	-	TRBJ1-2	-	CASSLSPRTTLYGYGYTF	TGTGCCAGCAGTTTATCCCCACGGACAACACTTTATGGCTATGGCTACACCTTC
TRBV7-2	-	TRBJ1-1	-	CASSLARGTEAFF	TGTGCCAGCAGCTTAGCGCGGGGCACTGAAGCTTTCTTT
TRBV29-1	-	TRBJ2-1	TRBD2	CSVPGTSGSSTSSYNEQFF	TGCAGCGTACCCGGGACTAGCGGGAGTAGTACAAGCTCCTACAATGAGCAGTTCTTC
TRBV9	few	TRBJ2-5	-	CASSSGIQETQYF	TGTGCCAGCAGTTCCGGGATTCAAGAGACCCAGTACTTC